Below, 19 T cell receptor beta chains from the same sample are listed, as sequenced in a study of low-dose radiotherapy and immunotherapy resistance in tumors. First-strand cDNA relied on TRAV- and TRBV-specific primers spanning alpha and beta chains. With a constant-region primer and a V-primer adapter, TCRs were subjected to 15 to 25 PCR cycles of amplification. Each CDR3 protein gets one entry after TCRdb re-called the reads with MiXCR. Among around 90,000 distinct CDR3 sequences, approximately 19% were seen once, and the ten largest hold 5.9%. The time point was: before trial treatment. Here the sequenced sample was PBMCs, taken before treatment. The source of these receptors is a male donor with prostate cancer.

This clonotype occurred many times. The V gene is TRBV27, the J gene TRBJ1-2; 8 nucleotides match TRBD1. V was clipped by 5 bases and J by 6 bases; unmatched bases: 5. This CDR3 has 13 residues. Looked up from germline, CDR1 is MNHEY and CDR2 is SMNVEV (reference sequence). CDR3 in DNA: TGTGCCAGCAGTGGACAGGGTGGGAATGGCTACACCTTC. Translation gives CASSGQGGNGYTF.

The sample holds many counts of this clonotype. The genes are TRBV20-1 and TRBJ1-5, with unresolved D. Germline CDR1 reads DFQATT; CDR2 reads SNEGSKA (reference sequence). With 2 bases removed from V and 0 bases from J, the gap between germline ends came to 8 bases. The CDR3 runs 14 residues. This CDR3 reads CSARSGISNQPQHF. The CDR3 DNA sequence: TGCAGTGCTAGATCCGGGATTAGCAATCAGCCCCAGCATTTT.

This clonotype was seen many times. The rearrangement links TRBV19 to TRBJ2-1; 11 nucleotides align to TRBD1. From germline, CDR1 is LNHDA and CDR2 SQIVND (reference sequence). V lost 7 bases to trimming and J lost 6 bases; unmatched junction nucleotides: 2. The CDR3 runs to 13 residues. Written as DNA, the CDR3 is TGTGCCAGTACCGGGACAGGGGGCAATGAGCAGTTCTTC. As protein: CASTGTGGNEQFF.

Many counts were recorded for this clonotype. V is TRBV7-9 and J is TRBJ2-1; D is ambiguous. Between the trimmed V and J ends, which lost 8 bases and 4 bases, there was a span of 6 bases. The V gene's germline CDR1 is SEHNR and CDR2 FQNEAQ (reference sequence). There are 11 residues in the CDR3. As DNA, the CDR3 is TGTGCCAGCTCCGAATACAATGAGCAGTTCTTC. Translation: CASSEYNEQFF.

This clonotype was found many times. The chain carries TRBV15 and TRBJ2-5; the D gene could be TRBD1 or TRBD2 (5 bases each). CDR1 LNHNV and CDR2 YYDKDF come from the germline V gene (reference sequence). Between the trimmed V and J ends, which lost 0 bases and 6 bases, there was a span of 8 bases. The CDR3 totals 13 residues. In DNA, the CDR3 is TGTGCCACCAGCAGAGATGAGGGGAAGACCCAGTACTTC. This translates into CATSRDEGKTQYF. The complete variable domain, with remaining parts taken from reference TRBV15 and TRBJ2-5, reads DAMVIQNPRYQVTQFGKPVTLSCSQTLNHNVMYWYQQKSSQAPKLLFHYYDKDFNNEADTPDNFQSRRPNTSFCFLDIRSPGLGDTAMYLCATSRDEGKTQYFGPGTRLLVL.

This clonotype was seen many times. V is TRBV5-1 and J is TRBJ2-2; 8 nucleotides align to TRBD1. The CDR3 sequence is 17 residues long. Trimming cost V 3 bases and J 1 base; bases outside gene matches: 8. Germline-derived CDR1 and CDR2 are SGHRS and YFSETQ. The CDR3 nucleotides read TGCGCCAGCAGCTCAAATCCGGGACAGGTGAACACCGGGGAGCTGTTTTTT. It encodes CASSSNPGQVNTGELFF.

In this sample, this clonotype turned up many times. The chain carries TRBV2 and TRBJ2-4, with 8 positions matching TRBD1. Germline V gene sequence: CDR1 SNHLY, CDR2 FYNNEI. The CDR3 is made up of 16 amino acids. V was pared by 3 bases and J by 8 bases, with 12 bases of the junction left unmatched. The CDR3 reads CASSDWRTGMGDIQYF. DNA for the CDR3: TGTGCCAGCAGTGACTGGAGGACAGGGATGGGGGACATTCAGTACTTC. Complete variable domain (other parts from reference TRBV2 and TRBJ2-4): EPEVTQTPSHQVTQMGQEVILRCVPISNHLYFYWYRQILGQKVEFLVSFYNNEISEKSEIFDDQFSVERPDGSNFTLKIRSTKLEDSAMYFCASSDWRTGMGDIQYFGAGTRLSVL.

The chain links TRBV9 to TRBJ2-1; D unresolved. The CDR3 runs to 15 residues. Germline loops: CDR1 SGDLS, CDR2 YYNGEE. Trimming pared 0 bases from V and 3 bases from J, leaving 10 bases between. The CDR3 protein is CASSVVDNLYNEQFF. CDR3 DNA: TGTGCCAGCAGCGTAGTCGACAATCTCTACAATGAGCAGTTCTTC.

This clonotype was seen many times. This chain links TRBV12-3 or TRBV12-4 with TRBJ2-7; 15 bases match TRBD2. The CDR3 runs to 13 residues. V lost 3 bases and J lost 12; bases outside the gene matches: 3. CDR3 loop: CASSLGTSGRSYF. The CDR3 DNA reads as TGTGCCAGCAGTTTGGGGACTAGCGGGAGGTCGTACTTC.

The CDR3 sequence is CASSQSQLGLAKNIQYF. CDR3 DNA sequence: TGTGCCAGCAGCCAATCGCAGCTAGGGCTAGCCAAAAACATTCAGTACTTC. This sequence joins TRBV3-1 and TRBJ2-4; D remains unclear. The CDR3 totals 17 residues. Trimming took off 2 bases at V and 0 bases at J, with 14 bases between the two ends. Germline CDR1 and CDR2: LGHDT and YNNKEL (reference sequence). Together with reference TRBV3-1 and TRBJ2-4, the CDR3 gives the full variable domain: DTAVSQTPKYLVTQMGNDKSIKCEQNLGHDTMYWYKQDSKKFLKIMFSYNNKELIINETVPNRFSPKSPDKAHLNLHINSLELGDSAVYFCASSQSQLGLAKNIQYFGAGTRLSVL.

This clonotype was detected ten times or more. V usage is TRBV19 and J usage is TRBJ2-1; 13 bases align to TRBD2. The CDR3 contains 22 residues. The germline V gene encodes CDR1 LNHDA and CDR2 SQIVND (reference sequence). Losses at the gene ends were 2 bases for V and 4 bases for J; bases not matched to a gene: 20. The CDR3 protein is CASSIRPLSGVLAGGVYNEQFF. The CDR3, as DNA: TGTGCCAGTAGTATAAGGCCCTTATCCGGCGTACTAGCGGGAGGGGTATACAATGAGCAGTTCTTC.

In this sample, this clonotype turned up many times. The chain carries TRBV10-2 and TRBJ1-5, with 9 bases that match TRBD1. This CDR3 has 15 amino acids. With V trimmed by 6 bases and J by 1 base, 4 bases remained unmatched. Germline CDR1 WSHSY, CDR2 SAAADI. This CDR3 is CASRGQGGSNQPQHF. The CDR3 bases are TGCGCCAGCAGGGGACAGGGTGGGAGCAATCAGCCCCAGCATTTT.

This clonotype was observed many times. V is TRBV5-1 and J is TRBJ1-5; unclear D gene. This CDR3 has 16 residues. The ends were cut back, 1 base at V and 5 bases at J, with 16 bases in the middle. The germline V gene has CDR1 SGHRS and CDR2 YFSETQ. As DNA, the CDR3 is TGCGCCAGCAGCTTGTCGCCGCAGAGAGGCGATCAGCCCCAGCATTTT. Protein sequence: CASSLSPQRGDQPQHF.

The sample holds many counts of this clonotype. This chain links TRBV3-1 with TRBJ2-2, with 11 nucleotides matching TRBD2. The V segment lost 1 base and the J segment 5 bases; nucleotides outside the gene matches: 0. The CDR3 is 15 amino acids. The germline V gene has CDR1 LGHDT and CDR2 YNNKEL (reference sequence). The CDR3, as DNA: TGTGCCAGCAGCCAAGGGACTAGCGGGACCGGGGAGCTGTTTTTT. Amino acid sequence: CASSQGTSGTGELFF.

A note on this clonotype: A read error is likely here: a far larger clone is one base away. The chain joins TRBV4-1 to TRBJ2-7; 12 nucleotides align to TRBD2. V lost 6 bases and J lost 7; bases outside the gene matches: 10. This CDR3 comprises 15 residues. Germline V CDR1 and CDR2: MGHRA, YSYEKL. In nucleotides, the CDR3 is TGCGCCAGCAGGCCTACTAGCGGGGGGTACAATGAGCAGTACTTC. As protein: CASRPTSGGYNEQYF.

This clonotype has at least ten counts. V and J are TRBV19 and TRBJ2-7; TRBD2 might be the D (6 bases). Trimming shortened V by 1 base and J by 1 base, and 8 bases separated the two germline ends. Germline V gene sequence: CDR1 LNHDA, CDR2 SQIVND (reference sequence). This CDR3 spans 14 amino acids. The CDR3, as DNA: TGTGCCAGTAGTATAGGGAGGGGATCCTACGAGCAGTACTTC. Its translation is CASSIGRGSYEQYF.

This clonotype occurred many times. The chain is built from TRBV7-3 and TRBJ1-1, with D possibly matching TRBD1 (6 bases). There are 14 residues in the CDR3. From germline, CDR1 is SGHTA and CDR2 FQGTGA. The germline V and J ends were trimmed by 5 bases and 1 base, with 11 bases remaining between them. The CDR3 protein is CASSPGTTNTEAFF. DNA for the CDR3: TGTGCCAGCAGCCCAGGGACAACGAACACTGAAGCTTTCTTT.

This clonotype was detected ten times or more. The chain combines TRBV27 with TRBJ2-1; 7 nucleotides agree with TRBD2. V shed 3 bases and J 1 base; nucleotides not matched to a gene: 3. The CDR3 runs 15 residues. The germline gives CDR1 MNHEY, CDR2 SMNVEV (reference sequence). In DNA, the CDR3 is TGTGCCAGCAGTTTTGACGGGGGGTCCTACAATGAGCAGTTCTTC. This sequence encodes CASSFDGGSYNEQFF.

This rearrangement joins TRBV28 to TRBJ2-3, with D possibly matching TRBD2 (6 bases). This CDR3 has 14 amino acids. Germline loops: CDR1 MDHEN, CDR2 SYDVKM. The CDR3 protein is CDSSFVSGTDTQYF. The CDR3 DNA sequence: TGTGACAGTAGTTTTGTTAGCGGTACAGATACGCAGTATTTT. Full variable domain (outside the CDR3, taken from reference TRBV28 and TRBJ2-3): DVKVTQSSRYLVKRTGEKVFLECVQDMDHENMFWYRQDPGLGLRLIYFSYDVKMKEKGDIPEGYSVSREKKERFSLILESASTNQTSMYLCDSSFVSGTDTQYFGPGTRLTVL.